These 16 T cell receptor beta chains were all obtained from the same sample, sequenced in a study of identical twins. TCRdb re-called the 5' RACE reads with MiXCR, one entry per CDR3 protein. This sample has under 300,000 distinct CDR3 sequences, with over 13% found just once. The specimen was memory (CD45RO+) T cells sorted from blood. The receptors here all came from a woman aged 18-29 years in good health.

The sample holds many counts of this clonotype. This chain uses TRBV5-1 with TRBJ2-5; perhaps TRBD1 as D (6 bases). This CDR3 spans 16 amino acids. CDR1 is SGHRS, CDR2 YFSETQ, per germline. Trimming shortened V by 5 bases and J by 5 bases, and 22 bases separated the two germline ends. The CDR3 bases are TGCGCCAGCAGGAGGTCACAACAGGGAAACGGCGAGACCCAGTACTTC. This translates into CASRRSQQGNGETQYF. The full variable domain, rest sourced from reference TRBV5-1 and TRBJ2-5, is KAGVTQTPRYLIKTRGQQVTLSCSPISGHRSVSWYQQTPGQGLQFLFEYFSETQRNKGNFPGRFSGRQFSNSRSEMNVSTLELGDSALYLCASRRSQQGNGETQYFGPGTRLLVL.

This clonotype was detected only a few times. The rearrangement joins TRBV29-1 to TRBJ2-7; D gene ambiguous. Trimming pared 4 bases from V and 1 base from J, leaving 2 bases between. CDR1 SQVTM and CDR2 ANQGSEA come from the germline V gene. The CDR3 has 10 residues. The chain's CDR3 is CSVGSYEQYF. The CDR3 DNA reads TGCAGCGTTGGATCCTACGAGCAGTACTTC.

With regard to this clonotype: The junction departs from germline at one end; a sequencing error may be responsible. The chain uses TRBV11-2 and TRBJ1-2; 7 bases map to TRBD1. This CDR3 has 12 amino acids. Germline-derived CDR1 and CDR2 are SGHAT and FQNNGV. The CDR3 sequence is CASSLAGGTVFF. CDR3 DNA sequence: TGTGCCAGCAGCTTAGCCGGCGGGACAGTCTTCTTC.

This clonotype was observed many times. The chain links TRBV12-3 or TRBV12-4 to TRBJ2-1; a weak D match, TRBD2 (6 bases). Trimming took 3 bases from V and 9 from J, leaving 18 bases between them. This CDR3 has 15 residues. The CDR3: CASSFGTPTSPEQFF. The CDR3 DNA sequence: TGTGCCAGCAGTTTCGGAACCCCGACTAGTCCTGAGCAGTTCTTC.

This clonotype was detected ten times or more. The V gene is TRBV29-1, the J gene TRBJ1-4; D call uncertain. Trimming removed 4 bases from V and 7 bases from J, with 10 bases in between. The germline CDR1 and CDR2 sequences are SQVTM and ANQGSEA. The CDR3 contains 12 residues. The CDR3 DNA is TGCAGCGTTGGCGCAGTCGGTGAAAAACTGTTTTTT. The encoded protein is CSVGAVGEKLFF.

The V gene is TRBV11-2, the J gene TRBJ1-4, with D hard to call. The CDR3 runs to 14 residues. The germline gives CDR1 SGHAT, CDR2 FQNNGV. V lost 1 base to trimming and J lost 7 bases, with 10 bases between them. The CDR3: CASSLVPGFEKLFF. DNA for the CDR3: TGTGCCAGCAGCTTAGTGCCAGGTTTTGAAAAACTGTTTTTT. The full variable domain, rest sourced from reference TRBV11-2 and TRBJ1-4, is EAGVAQSPRYKIIEKRQSVAFWCNPISGHATLYWYQQILGQGPKLLIQFQNNGVVDDSQLPKDRFSAERLKGVDSTLKIQPAKLEDSAVYLCASSLVPGFEKLFFGSGTQLSVL.

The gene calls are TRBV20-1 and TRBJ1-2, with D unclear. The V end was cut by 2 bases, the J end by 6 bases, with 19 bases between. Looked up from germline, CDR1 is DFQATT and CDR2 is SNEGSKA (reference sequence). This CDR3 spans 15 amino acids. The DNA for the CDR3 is TGCAGTGCTAGATACAGCCCCCGCAACTTTCATGGCTACACCTTC. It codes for CSARYSPRNFHGYTF.

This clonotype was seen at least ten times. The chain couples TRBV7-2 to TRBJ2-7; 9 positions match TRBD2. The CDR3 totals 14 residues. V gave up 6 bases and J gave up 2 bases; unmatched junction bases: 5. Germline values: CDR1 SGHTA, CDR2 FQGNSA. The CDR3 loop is CASSLTSGPYEQYF. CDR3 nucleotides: TGTGCCAGCAGTTTGACTAGCGGACCCTACGAGCAGTACTTC.

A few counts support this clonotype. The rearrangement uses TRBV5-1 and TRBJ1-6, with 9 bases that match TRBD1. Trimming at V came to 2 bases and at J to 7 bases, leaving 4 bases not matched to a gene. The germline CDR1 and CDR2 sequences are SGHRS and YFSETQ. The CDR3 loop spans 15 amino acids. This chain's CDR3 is CASSLQGATNSPLHF. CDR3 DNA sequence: TGCGCCAGCAGCTTACAGGGGGCAACAAATTCACCCCTCCACTTT.

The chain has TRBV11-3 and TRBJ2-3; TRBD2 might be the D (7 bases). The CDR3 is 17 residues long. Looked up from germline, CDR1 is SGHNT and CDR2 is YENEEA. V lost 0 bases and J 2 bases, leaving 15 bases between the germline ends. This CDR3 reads CASSLDRGGAPTDTQYF. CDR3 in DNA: TGTGCCAGCAGCTTAGATCGTGGGGGGGCTCCCACAGATACGCAGTATTTT.

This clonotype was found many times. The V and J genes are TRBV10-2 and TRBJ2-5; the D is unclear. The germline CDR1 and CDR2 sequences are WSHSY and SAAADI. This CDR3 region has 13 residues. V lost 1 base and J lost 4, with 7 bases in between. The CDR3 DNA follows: TGCGCCAGCAGTGAGTACCTCGGAGAGACCCAGTACTTC. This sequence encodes CASSEYLGETQYF.

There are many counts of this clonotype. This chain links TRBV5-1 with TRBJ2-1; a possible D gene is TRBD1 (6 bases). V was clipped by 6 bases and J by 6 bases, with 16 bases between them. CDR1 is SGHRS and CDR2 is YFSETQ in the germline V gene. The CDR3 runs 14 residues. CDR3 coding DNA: TGCGCCAGCATGAGGACGACAGGTGGCAATGAGCAGTTCTTC. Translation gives CASMRTTGGNEQFF.

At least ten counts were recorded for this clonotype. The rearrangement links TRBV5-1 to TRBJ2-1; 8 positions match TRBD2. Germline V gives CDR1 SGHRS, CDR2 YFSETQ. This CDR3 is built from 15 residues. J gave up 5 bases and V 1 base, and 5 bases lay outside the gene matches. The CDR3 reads CASSLTSGGHNEQFF. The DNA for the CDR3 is TGCGCCAGCAGCTTGACGTCGGGGGGGCACAATGAGCAGTTCTTC.

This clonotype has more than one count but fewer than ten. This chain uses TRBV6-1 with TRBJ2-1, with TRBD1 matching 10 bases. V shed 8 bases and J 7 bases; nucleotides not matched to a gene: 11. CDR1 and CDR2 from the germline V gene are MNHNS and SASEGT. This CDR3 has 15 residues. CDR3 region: CASSRPGQGINEQFF. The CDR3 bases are TGTGCCAGCTCAAGACCGGGACAGGGGATTAATGAGCAGTTCTTC.

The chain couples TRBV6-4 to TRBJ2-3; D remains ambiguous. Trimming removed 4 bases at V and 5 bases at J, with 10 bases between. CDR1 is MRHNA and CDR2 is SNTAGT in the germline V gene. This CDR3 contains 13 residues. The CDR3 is CASSVGDGDTQYF. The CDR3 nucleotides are TGTGCCAGCAGTGTTGGCGATGGAGATACGCAGTATTTT.

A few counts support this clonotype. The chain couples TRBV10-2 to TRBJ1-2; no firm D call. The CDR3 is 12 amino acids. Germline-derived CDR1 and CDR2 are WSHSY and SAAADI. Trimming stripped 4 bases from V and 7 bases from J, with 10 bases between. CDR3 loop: CASSVRGFGYTF. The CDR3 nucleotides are TGCGCCAGCAGTGTTCGCGGGTTTGGCTACACCTTC.